The 26 T cell receptor beta chains below were found in one sample sequenced in a study of a mutant IDH1 vaccine in newly diagnosed glioma. The time point is: baseline, week 1 (first vaccination visit). The treatment was: pre-vaccination baseline after standard-of-care therapy. The data were produced by immunoSEQ multiplex PCR, yet TCRdb's version contains in-frame clones alone and is incomplete. The sample includes 65,000 to 70,000 clones, around 88% of them seen just once. The source material was peripheral blood mononuclear cells (PBMCs), sampled from a glioma patient treated with radiotherapy, temozolomide or both. These receptors all stem from a woman aged 18-29 years with glioma. Some clones in this sample may be carry-over from other donors' samples.

This chain joins TRBV6-1 and TRBJ2-7; tentatively, D is TRBD1 (6 bases). Germline V gene data show CDR1 as MNHNS and CDR2 as SASEGT. The CDR3 covers 13 residues. Trimming left V 6 bases short and J 2 bases short, with 11 bases between. The chain's CDR3 is CASRTGNTYEQYF. CDR3 coding DNA: TGTGCCAGCAGAACAGGGAACACCTACGAGCAGTACTTC.

This clone was seen just once. V is TRBV6-1 and J is TRBJ2-5, with 10 bases matching TRBD1. Germline loops: CDR1 MNHNS, CDR2 SASEGT. This CDR3 region has 14 residues. V lost 2 bases, J lost 10 bases, and 7 bases stayed unmatched. In nucleotides, the CDR3 is TGTGCCAGCAGTGAAACCGGGACAGGGGAACGCCAGTACTTC. Encoded protein: CASSETGTGERQYF.

This clone was seen more than once but under ten times. CDR3 nucleotides: TGTGCCAGCAGCTTAGGGACGGTGGATCGGGCTTTCTTT. Its translation: CASSLGTVDRAFF. This chain connects TRBV7-9 to TRBJ1-1; no clear D gene. Trimming stripped 1 base from V and 11 bases from J, with 14 bases between. From germline, CDR1 is SEHNR and CDR2 FQNEAQ (reference sequence). This CDR3 region has 13 residues.

This chain links TRBV7-2 with TRBJ1-2; 11 bases match TRBD1. CDR1 is SGHTA, CDR2 FQGNSA, per germline. The CDR3 extends over 15 amino acids. Trimming removed 6 bases from V and 1 base from J; junction bases left unmatched: 4. The DNA of the CDR3 is TGTGCCAGCAGAGGGACAGGGGGAAGTAACTATGGCTACACCTTC. This encodes CASRGTGGSNYGYTF.

This chain joins TRBV18 and TRBJ2-7, with 12 bases fitting TRBD2. Germline V CDR1 and CDR2: KGHSH, LQKENI. Trimming removed 3 bases from V and 4 bases from J; junction bases left unmatched: 4. The CDR3 runs to 15 residues. The chain's CDR3 is CASSPRTSGTYEQYF. In nucleotides, the CDR3 is TGTGCCAGCTCACCGCGGACTAGCGGGACATACGAGCAGTACTTC.

The chain carries TRBV6-1 and TRBJ1-1, with 9 bases fitting TRBD1. The V gene end was trimmed by 1 base and the J gene end by 0 bases; junction bases not matched to a gene: 3. There are 16 residues in the CDR3. Germline V gene lookup returns CDR1 MNHNS and CDR2 SASEGT. The CDR3 reads CASSEGGQGLNTEAFF. Here the CDR3 DNA reads TGTGCCAGCAGTGAAGGGGGACAGGGCTTGAACACTGAAGCTTTCTTT.

The sample holds a few counts of this clone. At one end, the junction sequence differs from germline, possibly due to a read error. The chain recombines TRBV6-1 with TRBJ1-2; no firm D call. Per germline, CDR1 MNHNS and CDR2 SASEGT. The length of the CDR3 is 11 residues. In nucleotides, the CDR3 is TGTGCCAGCAGTAAGACGGCATACGCTGACTTC. It is translated as CASSKTAYADF.

This chain uses TRBV7-2 with TRBJ1-1, with a tentative D call TRBD1 (5 bases). V was clipped by 2 bases and J by 4 bases, with 8 bases between them. The germline V gene encodes CDR1 SGHTA and CDR2 FQGNSA. CDR3 size: 13 residues. CDR3 region: CASSLWGSTEAFF. The CDR3 DNA reads as TGTGCCAGCAGCTTATGGGGCAGCACTGAAGCTTTCTTT.

This clone was counted only a few times. This rearrangement joins TRBV5-1 to TRBJ1-1, with unresolved D. Trimming pared 2 bases from V and 3 bases from J, leaving 8 bases between. The CDR3 is 13 residues long. Germline lookup yields CDR1 SGHRS and CDR2 YFSETQ. In nucleotides, the CDR3 is TGCGCCAGCAGCTTACGGGCGGACACTGAAGCTTTCTTT. Translation gives CASSLRADTEAFF.

The gene calls are TRBV2 and TRBJ2-5; D assignment may be TRBD1 or TRBD2 (5 bases each). V was cut by 6 bases and J by 4 bases, with 18 bases left in between. The CDR3 extends over 15 amino acids. Germline V gene lookup returns CDR1 SNHLY and CDR2 FYNNEI. This chain's CDR3 is CASRKDVLGGETQYF. CDR3 DNA sequence: TGTGCCAGCAGGAAAGACGTCCTTGGGGGAGAGACCCAGTACTTC. Looking up the rest from reference TRBV2 and TRBJ2-5 gives the full variable domain: EPEVTQTPSHQVTQMGQEVILRCVPISNHLYFYWYRQILGQKVEFLVSFYNNEISEKSEIFDDQFSVERPDGSNFTLKIRSTKLEDSAMYFCASRKDVLGGETQYFGPGTRLLVL.

This rearrangement joins TRBV18 to TRBJ1-6; the match to TRBD1 covers 8 bases. Per germline, CDR1 KGHSH and CDR2 LQKENI. V was pared by 6 bases and J by 5 bases, with 6 bases of the junction left unmatched. CDR3 size: 15 residues. Written as DNA, the CDR3 is TGTGCCAGCTCCTCAGGGACAGGAGATAATTCACCCCTCCACTTT. Protein sequence: CASSSGTGDNSPLHF.

This chain joins TRBV5-1 and TRBJ2-7; TRBD1 aligns across 8 bases. V lost 0 bases, J lost 6 bases, and 5 bases stayed unmatched. The CDR3 consists of 14 residues. From germline, CDR1 is SGHRS and CDR2 YFSETQ. CDR3 in amino acids: CASSLGDRLFEQYF. The CDR3 DNA reads as TGCGCCAGCAGCTTGGGGGACAGGCTGTTCGAGCAGTACTTC.

The CDR3: CATKGRRGEGRGEAFF. The CDR3 DNA reads as TGTGCCACTAAGGGGAGGCGAGGGGAAGGGCGAGGGGAAGCTTTCTTT. The chain uses TRBV19 and TRBJ1-1; D is possibly TRBD1 (5 bases). The CDR3 has 16 residues. Germline CDR1 and CDR2: LNHDA and SQIVND (reference sequence). Deletions cut 10 bases from V and 8 bases from J, with 29 bases between. Supplemented by reference TRBV19 and TRBJ1-1, the full variable domain reads DGGITQSPKYLFRKEGQNVTLSCEQNLNHDAMYWYRQDPGQGLRLIYYSQIVNDFQKGDIAEGYSVSREKKESFPLTVTSAQKNPTAFYLCATKGRRGEGRGEAFFGQGTRLTVV.

This clone was seen a handful of times. This rearrangement joins TRBV6-7 to TRBJ1-1, with TRBD1 matching 7 bases. TRBV6-7 is designated an ORF whose function remains uncertain. V was pared by 6 bases and J by 2 bases, with 15 bases of the junction left unmatched. CDR3 length equals 17 residues. The CDR3 here is CASSPGGALARNTEAFF. CDR3 coding DNA: TGTGCCAGCAGCCCAGGGGGGGCCCTAGCTCGAAACACTGAAGCTTTCTTT.

The chain is built from TRBV4-1 and TRBJ2-3; D remains ambiguous. Germline CDR1 reads MGHRA; CDR2 reads YSYEKL. V shed 0 bases and J shed 4 bases, with 8 bases lying between them. The CDR3 loop spans 14 amino acids. CDR3 coding DNA: TGCGCCAGCAGCCAAGAAAGCCCAGCAGATACGCAGTATTTT. This translates into CASSQESPADTQYF.

The chain links TRBV27 to TRBJ2-3; possible D gene TRBD1, 5 bases. Trimming cost V 5 bases and J 3 bases, with 12 bases left between them. The CDR3 length is 14 residues. In germline, CDR1 is MNHEY, CDR2 SMNVEV (reference sequence). CDR3 loop: CASSRQKGTDTQYF. The CDR3 DNA sequence: TGTGCCAGCAGTCGACAGAAAGGAACAGATACGCAGTATTTT.

In this sample, this clone turned up once. Other DNA sequences of this sample code for an identical CDR3. The chain combines TRBV6-5 with TRBJ2-5; 10 positions match TRBD2. CDR1 and CDR2 from the germline V gene are MNHEY and SVGAGI. CDR3 size: 16 residues. After removal of 0 bases from V and 4 bases from J, the junction contained 5 bases not matched to a gene. The CDR3 protein is CASSYSTLAGVETQYF. The CDR3 nucleotides read TGTGCCAGCAGTTACTCGACCCTAGCGGGAGTAGAGACCCAGTACTTC.

The chain uses TRBV6-5 and TRBJ2-1, with TRBD2 matching over 9 bases. Trimming removed 8 bases from V and 6 bases from J; junction bases left unmatched: 8. Germline V gives CDR1 MNHEY, CDR2 SVGAGI. The CDR3 covers 14 residues. CDR3 protein: CASRAGGPGNEQFF. For the CDR3, the DNA is TGTGCCAGCCGGGCGGGAGGGCCGGGCAATGAGCAGTTCTTC.

J is TRBJ1-1 and V is TRBV18; D not resolved. The CDR3 extends over 14 amino acids. V was shortened by 2 bases and J by 2 bases, with 9 bases between the two germline ends. Germline V gene lookup returns CDR1 KGHSH and CDR2 LQKENI. CDR3 bases: TGTGCCAGCTCACCATCACAGCCTAACACTGAAGCTTTCTTT. As protein: CASSPSQPNTEAFF.

This clone was seen just once. The chain combines TRBV5-1 with TRBJ2-7; 9 bases are a match to TRBD1. CDR1 is SGHRS and CDR2 is YFSETQ in the germline V gene. There are 15 residues in the CDR3. The V segment lost 0 bases and the J segment 4 bases; nucleotides outside the gene matches: 5. CDR3 protein: CASSLGQGVTYEQYF. In nucleotides, the CDR3 is TGCGCCAGCAGCTTGGGACAGGGGGTTACTTACGAGCAGTACTTC.

The chain uses TRBV5-6 and TRBJ1-1; a possible D gene is TRBD1 (5 bases). Germline V gives CDR1 SGHDT, CDR2 YYEEEE. The V and J ends lost 5 bases and 4 bases respectively, with 15 bases between them. This CDR3 comprises 14 residues. DNA of the CDR3: TGTGCCAGCAGTGACCCCCAGGGAAGCACTGAAGCTTTCTTT. The encoded protein is CASSDPQGSTEAFF.

This sequence joins TRBV5-1 and TRBJ1-1, with D tentatively TRBD1 (5 bases). Looked up from germline, CDR1 is SGHRS and CDR2 is YFSETQ. The V end was cut by 1 base, the J end by 5 bases, with 12 bases between. The CDR3 spans 14 residues. The CDR3 DNA reads as TGCGCCAGCAGCTTGCGGTCAGGGAGGACTGAAGCTTTCTTT. Residues: CASSLRSGRTEAFF.

The chain is built from TRBV9 and TRBJ2-5; TRBD2 matches at 7 bases. The junction had 2 bases not matched to a gene; V was cut back by 6 bases and J by 0 bases. CDR1 is SGDLS and CDR2 is YYNGEE in the germline V gene. The CDR3 is 13 residues long. DNA of the CDR3: TGTGCCAGCAAGGCGGGGGACCAAGAGACCCAGTACTTC. It specifies CASKAGDQETQYF.

CDR3 loop: CASRPMSYYGYTF. The CDR3 DNA reads as TGTGCCAGCAGGCCAATGAGCTACTATGGCTACACCTTC. The chain combines TRBV27 with TRBJ1-2; no definite D call. The germline gives CDR1 MNHEY, CDR2 SMNVEV (reference sequence). The CDR3 consists of 13 residues. Trimming took off 6 bases at V and 3 bases at J, with 11 bases between the two ends.

This chain connects TRBV9 to TRBJ2-2; 7 bases are a match to TRBD1. The V and J ends lost 0 bases and 6 bases, in that order; junction bases with no gene match: 8. The CDR3 sequence is 16 residues long. The germline V gene encodes CDR1 SGDLS and CDR2 YYNGEE. The CDR3 loop reads CASSVVGGGSPGELFF. The CDR3 DNA reads as TGTGCCAGCAGCGTAGTAGGGGGCGGTTCCCCCGGGGAGCTGTTTTTT.

The rearrangement links TRBV10-3 to TRBJ2-2; 8 positions match TRBD1. Losses at the gene ends were 4 bases for V and 1 base for J; bases not matched to a gene: 8. This CDR3 has 17 amino acids. CDR1 is ENHRY, CDR2 SYGVKD, per germline. In DNA form, the CDR3 reads TGTGCCATCAGTGTCAATACCGGGACAGGGAACACCGGGGAGCTGTTTTTT. It yields the protein CAISVNTGTGNTGELFF.